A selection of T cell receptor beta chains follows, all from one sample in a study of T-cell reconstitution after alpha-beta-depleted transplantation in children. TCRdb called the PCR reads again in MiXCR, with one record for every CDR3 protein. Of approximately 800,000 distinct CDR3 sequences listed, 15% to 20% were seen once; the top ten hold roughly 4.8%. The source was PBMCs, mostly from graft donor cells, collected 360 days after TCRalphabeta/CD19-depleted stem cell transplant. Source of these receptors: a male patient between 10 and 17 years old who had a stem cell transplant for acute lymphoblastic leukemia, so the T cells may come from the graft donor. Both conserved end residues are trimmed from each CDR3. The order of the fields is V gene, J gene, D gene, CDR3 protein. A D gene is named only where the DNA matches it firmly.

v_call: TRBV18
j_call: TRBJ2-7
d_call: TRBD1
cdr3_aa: ASSHRQGDYEQY

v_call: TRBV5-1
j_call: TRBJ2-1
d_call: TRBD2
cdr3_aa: ASSRGLESYNEQF

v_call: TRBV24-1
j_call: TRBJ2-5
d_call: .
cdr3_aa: ATSDHWTQY

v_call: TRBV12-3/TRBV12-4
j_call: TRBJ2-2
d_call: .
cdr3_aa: ASSLMGRGELF

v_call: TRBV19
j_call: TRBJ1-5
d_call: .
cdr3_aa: ASSIGAGRLNQPQH

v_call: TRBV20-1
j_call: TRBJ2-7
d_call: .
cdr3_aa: SASGGGMWYEQY

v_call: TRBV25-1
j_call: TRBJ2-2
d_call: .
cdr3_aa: ASSEEGTGELF

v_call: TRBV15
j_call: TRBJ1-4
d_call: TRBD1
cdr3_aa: ATSSDREGQNNEKLF

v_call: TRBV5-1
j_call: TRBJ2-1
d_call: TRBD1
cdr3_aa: ASSSTGSNEQF

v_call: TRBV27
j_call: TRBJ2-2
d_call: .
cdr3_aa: ASSLGWPNTGELF

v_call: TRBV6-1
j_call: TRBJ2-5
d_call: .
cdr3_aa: ASSGIGTRTETQY

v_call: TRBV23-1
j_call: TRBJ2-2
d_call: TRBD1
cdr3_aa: ASSQSLRFGQGGFNTGELF

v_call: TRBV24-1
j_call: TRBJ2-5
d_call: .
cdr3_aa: ATNPLETQY

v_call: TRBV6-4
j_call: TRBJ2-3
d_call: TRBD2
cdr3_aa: ASSAVAGSTDTQY

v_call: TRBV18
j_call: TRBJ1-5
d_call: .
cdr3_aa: ASSLRTDNQPQH

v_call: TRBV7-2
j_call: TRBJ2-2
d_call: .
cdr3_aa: ATCDYENTGELF

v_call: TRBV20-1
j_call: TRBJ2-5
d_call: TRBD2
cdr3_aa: SAIIKPAGVRRETQY

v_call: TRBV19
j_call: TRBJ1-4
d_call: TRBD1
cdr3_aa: ASSALRGRREKLF

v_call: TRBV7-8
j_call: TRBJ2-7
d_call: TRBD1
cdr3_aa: ASSLDRSDLYEQY

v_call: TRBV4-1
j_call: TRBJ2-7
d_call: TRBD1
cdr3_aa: ASSQGQGSVYEQY

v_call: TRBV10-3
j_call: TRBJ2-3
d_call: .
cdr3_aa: ATGLITDTQY

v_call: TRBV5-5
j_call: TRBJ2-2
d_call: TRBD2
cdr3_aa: ASSGGLAITGELF

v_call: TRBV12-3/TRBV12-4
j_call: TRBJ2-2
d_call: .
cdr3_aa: ASSYKRVRNTGELF

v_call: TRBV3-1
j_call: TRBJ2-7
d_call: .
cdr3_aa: ASSRTDTYEQY

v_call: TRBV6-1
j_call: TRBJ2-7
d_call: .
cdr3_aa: AIRPDRSYEQY

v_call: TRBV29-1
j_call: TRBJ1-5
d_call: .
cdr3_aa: SVRRRNQPQH

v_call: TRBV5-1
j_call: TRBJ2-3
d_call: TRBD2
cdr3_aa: ASSLGLAGGRKY

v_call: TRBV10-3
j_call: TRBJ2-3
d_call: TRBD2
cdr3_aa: AISVAGGVDTQY

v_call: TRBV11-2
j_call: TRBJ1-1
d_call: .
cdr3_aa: ASSLVGAGSLMNTEAF

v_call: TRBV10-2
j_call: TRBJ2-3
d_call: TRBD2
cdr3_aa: ASSELAGGYTDTQY

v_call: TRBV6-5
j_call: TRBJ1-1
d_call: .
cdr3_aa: ASSYSIRNTEAF

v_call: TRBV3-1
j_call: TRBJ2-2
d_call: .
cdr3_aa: ASRGPSGPTPHTGELF

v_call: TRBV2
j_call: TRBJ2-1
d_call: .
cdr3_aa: ASSDFGLLANEQF

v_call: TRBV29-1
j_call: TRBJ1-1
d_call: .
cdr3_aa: SYKGGYAPTLNTEAF

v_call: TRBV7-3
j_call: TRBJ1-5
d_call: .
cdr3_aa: ASSLVKNQPQH

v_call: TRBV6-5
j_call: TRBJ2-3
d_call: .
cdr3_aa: ASSYVERTDTQY

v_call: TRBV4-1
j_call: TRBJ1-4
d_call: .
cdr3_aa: ASTLIGGEKLF

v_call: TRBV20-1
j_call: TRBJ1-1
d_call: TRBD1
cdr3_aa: SARVSGTATEAF

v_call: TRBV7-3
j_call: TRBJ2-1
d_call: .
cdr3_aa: ASSLQGYDNEQF

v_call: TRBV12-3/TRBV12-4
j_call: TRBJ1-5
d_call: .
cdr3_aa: ASRPNVGAYSNQPQH